These T cell receptor beta chains were read from a single sample in a study of blood T cell repertoires in COVID-19. Produced via immunoSEQ multiplex PCR; TCRdb's table is partial and in-frame only. The sample contains fewer than 700,000 clones, roughly nine tenths of which appear only once. Sequencing used peripheral blood. The receptors derive from a woman aged 50 to 60 with COVID-19, enrolled during active disease. The CDR3 runs from the conserved cysteine through the conserved F or W. The order of the fields is CDR3 length, V gene, J gene, D gene, CDR3 protein. The D gene is left open where the match is weak.

13,TRBV3-1/TRBV3-2,TRBJ1-6,.,CASSPTPSPPLHF
13,TRBV25-1,TRBJ1-2,.,CASSDSGAEGYTF
16,TRBV6-1,TRBJ2-3,TRBD2,CASSEKPGLITDTQYF
15,TRBV2,TRBJ2-3,TRBD2,CASSVLAGGADTQYF
12,TRBV6-5,TRBJ2-1,.,CASRELGDEQFF
15,TRBV28,TRBJ2-7,TRBD2,CASSPVERGLIGQYF
15,TRBV5-4,TRBJ2-2,.,CASRPGTENTGELFF
16,TRBV9,TRBJ1-3,.,CASSVTKDSYGNTIYF
13,TRBV19,TRBJ1-5,.,CASSGQGDQPQHF
15,TRBV18,TRBJ1-3,.,CASSPSDSGGNTIYF
15,TRBV7-8,TRBJ1-1,TRBD1,CASSFLRGQGTEAFF
13,TRBV2,TRBJ2-3,.,CASGGYDTDTQYF
16,TRBV6-5,TRBJ2-3,TRBD2,CASSYSRLAGADTQYF
16,TRBV5-8,TRBJ1-5,TRBD1,CASSPGRTGMGQPQHF
14,TRBV24-1,TRBJ1-2,.,CATSDLQGSYGYTF
16,TRBV9,TRBJ1-6,TRBD1,CASSPSTGGANSPLHF
16,TRBV7-2,TRBJ1-6,TRBD1,CASSSLRTGVYSPLHF
13,TRBV24-1,TRBJ2-3,.,CATMGSLADTQYF
13,TRBV5-1,TRBJ2-1,.,CASSDRIYNEQFF
15,TRBV5-4,TRBJ2-3,.,CASSHRTESTDTQYF
16,TRBV6-5,TRBJ1-1,TRBD1,CASSYSVGQGVTEAFF
16,TRBV7-9,TRBJ2-1,.,CASSPPGLLGYNEQFF
14,TRBV5-4,TRBJ1-1,.,CASSLRGGDTEAFF
15,TRBV11-3,TRBJ1-2,.,CASSSTCSRYYGYTF
16,TRBV5-1,TRBJ1-1,.,CASSPKQTFMNTEAFF
16,TRBV6-6,TRBJ2-1,TRBD2,CASSHQTSGDYNEQFF
15,TRBV5-6,TRBJ1-4,TRBD1,CASSSGQVANEKLFF
14,TRBV5-4,TRBJ2-1,TRBD2,CASSSGLAGNEQFF
17,TRBV19,TRBJ2-5,.,CASSIVPRDTRSGTQYF
13,TRBV6-5,TRBJ1-2,.,CASSSMNRVGYTF
15,TRBV19,TRBJ1-3,.,CASSMEAFAGNTIYF
12,TRBV2,TRBJ1-1,.,CASSERRGTAFF
15,TRBV5-1,TRBJ2-7,TRBD1,CASSLGTGAPYEQYF
17,TRBV19,TRBJ1-1,TRBD1,CASSPGQGDPSNTEAFF
16,TRBV13,TRBJ2-3,TRBD2,CASSLETSGLTDTQYF
13,TRBV12-3/TRBV12-4,TRBJ1-6,TRBD1,CASSYRGNSPLHF
17,TRBV4-1,TRBJ2-2,TRBD1,CASSQSRGTGNTGELFF
12,TRBV5-4,TRBJ1-2,.,CASSTGGYGYTF
14,TRBV18,TRBJ1-1,.,CASSPTAARFEAFF
16,TRBV10-2,TRBJ1-3,TRBD1,CASTWGTGNEGNTIYF
16,TRBV19,TRBJ1-5,TRBD1,CASSIPSGQGSGPQHF
17,TRBV6-2/TRBV6-3,TRBJ2-2,TRBD1,CASSYEGTGISTGELFF
15,TRBV19,TRBJ1-5,TRBD1,CASSPPDRPNQPQHF
13,TRBV28,TRBJ1-1,.,CASSSTGTTEAFF
19,TRBV5-1,TRBJ2-3,.,CASSLPGGRTAIDTDTQYF
14,TRBV10-3,TRBJ2-3,.,CAISEDRSTDTQYF
14,TRBV2,TRBJ1-1,TRBD1,CASSGTGRDTEAFF
15,TRBV7-9,TRBJ2-1,.,CASSLATTTVNEQFF
13,TRBV2,TRBJ2-7,TRBD1,CASSATGVGEQYF
15,TRBV7-6,TRBJ2-1,TRBD1,CASSFGQGPNNEQFF
14,TRBV5-1,TRBJ1-4,.,CASSSQQASEKLFF